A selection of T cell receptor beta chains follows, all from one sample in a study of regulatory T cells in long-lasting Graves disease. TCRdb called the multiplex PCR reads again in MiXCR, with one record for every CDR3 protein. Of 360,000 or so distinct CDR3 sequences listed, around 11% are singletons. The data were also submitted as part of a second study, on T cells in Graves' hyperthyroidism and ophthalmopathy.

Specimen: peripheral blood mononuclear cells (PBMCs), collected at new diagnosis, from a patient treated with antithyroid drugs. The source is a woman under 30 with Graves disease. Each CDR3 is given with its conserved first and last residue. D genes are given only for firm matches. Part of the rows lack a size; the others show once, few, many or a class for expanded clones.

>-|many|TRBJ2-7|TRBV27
CASSFGGQLPHSYEQYF
TGTGCCAGCAGTTTCGGGGGGCAACTGCCTCACTCCTACGAGCAGTACTTC
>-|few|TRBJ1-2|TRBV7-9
CASSLVISPNGYTF
TGTGCCAGCAGCTTAGTCATCAGTCCTAATGGCTACACCTTC
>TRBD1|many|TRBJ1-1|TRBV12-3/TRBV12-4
CASRQTGGGTEAFF
TGTGCCAGCAGACAAACAGGGGGGGGGACTGAAGCTTTCTTT
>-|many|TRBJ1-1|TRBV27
CASSLNPKTEAFF
TGTGCCAGCAGTTTAAATCCTAAGACTGAAGCTTTCTTT
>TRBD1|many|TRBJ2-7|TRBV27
CASSPRDRAAYEQYF
TGTGCCAGCAGTCCCCGGGACAGGGCCGCCTACGAGCAGTACTTC
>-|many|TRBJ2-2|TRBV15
CATSSLYPGHTSNTGELFF
TGTGCCACCAGCAGCCTCTACCCGGGACACACCTCGAACACCGGGGAGCTGTTTTTT
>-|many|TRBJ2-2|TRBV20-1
CSARVGGSGNTGELFF
TGCAGTGCTAGAGTAGGTGGTAGCGGTAACACCGGGGAGCTGTTTTTT
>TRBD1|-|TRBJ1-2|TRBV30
CASDRGSRPGGYTF
TGTGCCTCGGACAGGGGTTCTCGCCCGGGCGGCTACACCTTC
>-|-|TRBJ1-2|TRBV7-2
CASSLAGAGYGYTF
TGTGCCAGCAGCTTAGCAGGGGCAGGCTATGGCTACACCTTC
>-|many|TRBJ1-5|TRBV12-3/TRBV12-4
CASSLIRRTVLVYQPQHF
TGTGCCAGCAGTTTAATCCGAAGGACAGTTTTGGTGTATCAGCCCCAGCATTTT
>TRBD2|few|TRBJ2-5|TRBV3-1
CASSQEGEGLTRQETQYF
TGTGCCAGCAGCCAAGAAGGGGAGGGTCTAACCCGACAAGAGACCCAGTACTTC
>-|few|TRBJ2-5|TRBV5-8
CASSLEGQRQETQYF
TGTGCCAGCAGCTTGGAAGGCCAACGTCAAGAGACCCAGTACTTC
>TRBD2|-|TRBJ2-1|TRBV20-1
CSAYEGLARNEQFF
TGCAGTGCCTACGAGGGACTAGCGCGTAATGAGCAGTTCTTC
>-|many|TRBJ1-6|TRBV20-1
CSAKVAGVDNSPLHF
TGCAGTGCTAAGGTGGCAGGGGTTGATAATTCACCCCTCCACTTT
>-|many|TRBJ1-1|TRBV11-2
CASSLDLRFGGLNTEAFF
TGTGCCAGCAGCTTAGATCTGAGGTTTGGGGGCCTAAACACTGAAGCTTTCTTT
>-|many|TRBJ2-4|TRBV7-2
CASSLGLLSKNIQYF
TGTGCCAGCAGCTTAGGGCTATTATCCAAAAACATTCAGTACTTC
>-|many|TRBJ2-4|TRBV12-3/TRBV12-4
CASSARGSGNIQYF
TGTGCCAGCAGTGCCCGGGGGTCTGGAAACATTCAGTACTTC
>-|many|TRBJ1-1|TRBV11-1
CASSPHSRQGEAFF
TGTGCCAGCAGCCCTCACTCTCGGCAGGGTGAAGCTTTCTTT
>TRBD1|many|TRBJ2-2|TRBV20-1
CSAGQGPHTGELFF
TGCAGTGCAGGACAGGGGCCCCACACCGGGGAGCTGTTTTTT
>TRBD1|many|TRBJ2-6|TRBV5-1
CASSFDRESGANVLTF
TGCGCCAGCAGCTTCGACAGGGAGTCTGGGGCCAACGTCCTGACTTTC
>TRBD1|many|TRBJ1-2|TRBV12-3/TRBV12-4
CASSLALTGRYGYTF
TGTGCCAGCAGTTTAGCCCTGACAGGGAGGTATGGCTACACCTTC
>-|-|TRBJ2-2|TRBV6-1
CASRPYTGELFF
TGTGCCAGCAGACCCTACACCGGGGAGCTGTTTTTT
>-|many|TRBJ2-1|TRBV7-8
CASSSPGHLEPAGNEQFF
TGTGCCAGCAGCTCGCCCGGCCACTTGGAACCCGCAGGGAATGAGCAGTTCTTC
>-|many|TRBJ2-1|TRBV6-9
CASSYLGAGENEQFF
TGTGCCAGCAGTTACTTAGGGGCAGGGGAAAATGAGCAGTTCTTC
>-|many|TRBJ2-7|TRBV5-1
CASSLDVEQYF
TGCGCCAGCAGCTTGGATGTCGAGCAGTACTTC
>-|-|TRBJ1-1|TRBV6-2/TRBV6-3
CASSPAVGEAFF
TGTGCCAGCAGTCCCGCGGTCGGCGAAGCTTTCTTT
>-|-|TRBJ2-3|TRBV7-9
CASSFTESRRGRDTQYF
TGTGCCAGCAGCTTTACCGAGTCACGGAGGGGACGAGATACGCAGTATTTT
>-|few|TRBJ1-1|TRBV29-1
CSVGVGVGSEAFF
TGCAGCGTTGGTGTGGGGGTCGGATCTGAAGCTTTCTTT
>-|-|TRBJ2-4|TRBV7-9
CASSLVYRSIAKNIQYF
TGTGCCAGCAGCTTAGTGTACAGATCCATAGCCAAAAACATTCAGTACTTC
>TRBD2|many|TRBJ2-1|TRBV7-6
CASRDTGGGSYNEQFF
TGTGCCAGCAGGGATACGGGGGGGGGGTCCTACAATGAGCAGTTCTTC
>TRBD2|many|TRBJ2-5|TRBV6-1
CASSDPGLAGQETQYF
TGTGCCAGCAGTGACCCGGGACTAGCGGGGCAAGAGACCCAGTACTTC
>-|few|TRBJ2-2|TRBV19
CASSIRTVTGELFF
TGTGCCAGTAGTATAAGGACAGTTACCGGGGAGCTGTTTTTT
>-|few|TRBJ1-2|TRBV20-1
CSAREMNRSYGYTF
TGCAGTGCTAGAGAGATGAACAGATCTTATGGCTACACCTTC
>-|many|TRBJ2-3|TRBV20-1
CSESLYGSTDTQYF
TGCAGTGAAAGCCTTTATGGCTCCACAGATACGCAGTATTTT
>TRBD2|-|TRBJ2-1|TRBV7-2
CASSLSGGRVHNEQFF
TGTGCCAGCAGCTTATCCGGCGGGAGGGTACACAATGAGCAGTTCTTC
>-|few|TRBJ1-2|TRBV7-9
CASSSAGLDYGYTF
TGTGCCAGCAGCTCCGCGGGGTTAGACTATGGCTACACCTTC
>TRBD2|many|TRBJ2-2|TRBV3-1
CASSQMTSEFISVSGELFF
TGTGCCAGCAGCCAAATGACTAGCGAGTTCATTTCCGTGTCCGGGGAGCTGTTTTTT
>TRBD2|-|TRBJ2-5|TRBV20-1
CSARRTSQETQYF
TGCAGTGCTAGAAGGACTAGTCAAGAGACCCAGTACTTC
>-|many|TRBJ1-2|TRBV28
CASRRGPYGYTF
TGTGCCAGCAGGAGGGGCCCCTATGGCTACACCTTC